The clone carrying this TCR beta chain occurred once. Antigen: not known. The primer mix had 60 Vbeta and 13 Jbeta primers. Sequencing used immunoSEQ multiplex PCR; TCRdb keeps in-frame clones, though not all of them. The table shows around 85,000 clones, with 80% occurring only once. These data belong to a study of cytomegalovirus exposure and HLA in healthy donors. Overall study context: Earlier work reported approximately 100 million unique TCR beta sequences from some 170 million T cells. Study findings and constraints: It was reported that TCR beta sequences correctly inferred the HLA-A and HLA-B alleles for most subjects. Listed as cytomegalovirus-associated were over 150 TCR beta chains. Later genetic work tied a missense DCLRE1C variant to beta-chain V and J trimming.

Trimming took 4 bases from V and 4 from J; bases not matched to a gene: 5. CDR1 and CDR2 (germline): SGHNT, YYREEE (reference sequence). The CDR3 is 15 amino acids. Sequencing was carried out using PBMCs. This TCR derives from a woman aged 45-59 years in good health and CMV-seropositive. This sequence joins TRBV5-4 and TRBJ2-6; 7 bases are a match to TRBD1. The CDR3 nucleotides are TGTGCCAGCAGCCTGACAGGGACCGGGGCCAACGTCCTGACTTTC. It codes for CASSLTGTGANVLTF.